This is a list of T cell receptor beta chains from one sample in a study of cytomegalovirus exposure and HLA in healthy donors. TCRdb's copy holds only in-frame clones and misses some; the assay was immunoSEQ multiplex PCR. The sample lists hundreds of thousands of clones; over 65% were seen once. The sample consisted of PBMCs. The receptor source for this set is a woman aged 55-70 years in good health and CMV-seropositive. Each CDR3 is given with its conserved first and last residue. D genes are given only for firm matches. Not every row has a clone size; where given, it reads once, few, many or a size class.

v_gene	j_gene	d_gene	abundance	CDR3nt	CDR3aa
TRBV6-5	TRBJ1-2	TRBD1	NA	TGTGCCAGCACTCAACAGGGGGCCGGCTTATCCGGCTACACCTTC	CASTQQGAGLSGYTF
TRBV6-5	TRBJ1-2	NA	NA	TGTGCCAGCAGTTACATCCGACAGGCAAGGGGCTATGGCTACACCTTC	CASSYIRQARGYGYTF
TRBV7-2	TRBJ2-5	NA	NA	TGTGCCAGCAGCCCCGGGAGCGGGGAGACCCAGTACTTC	CASSPGSGETQYF
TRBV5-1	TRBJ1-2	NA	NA	TGCGCCAGCAGCTTGGCCCCGGAGGTGGGAGCTAACTATGGCTACACCTTC	CASSLAPEVGANYGYTF
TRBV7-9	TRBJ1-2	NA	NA	TGTGCCAGCAGCCCCGCCGAGTCAATAAACGGCTACACCTTC	CASSPAESINGYTF
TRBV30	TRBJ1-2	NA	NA	TGTGCCTGGAGTGTGAACAGCAACTATGGCTACACCTTC	CAWSVNSNYGYTF
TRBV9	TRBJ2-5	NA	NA	TGTGCCAGCAGCGTATCACCCACCTCAGAAGAGACCCAGTACTTC	CASSVSPTSEETQYF
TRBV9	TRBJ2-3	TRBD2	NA	TGTGCCAGCAGCGTAGGAAATGACGGGGGGGCAAGCGATACGCAGTATTTT	CASSVGNDGGASDTQYF
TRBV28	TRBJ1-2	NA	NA	TGTGCCAGCACCAGTAACTATGGCTACACCTTC	CASTSNYGYTF
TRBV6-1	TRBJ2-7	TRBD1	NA	TGTGCCAGCAGTGGAGGGACAGGGGGCGCGCACGAGCAGTACTTC	CASSGGTGGAHEQYF
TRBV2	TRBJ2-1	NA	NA	TGTGCCAGCAGGTTGATAGATGAGCAGTTCTTC	CASRLIDEQFF
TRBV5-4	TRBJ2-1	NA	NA	TGTGCCAGCAGCTTGGCCACGACAAATGAGCAGTTCTTC	CASSLATTNEQFF
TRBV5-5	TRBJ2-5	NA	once	TGTGCCAGCAGCTCAGGACAGTTGGAAGAGACCCAGTACTTC	CASSSGQLEETQYF
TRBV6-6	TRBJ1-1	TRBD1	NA	TGTGCCAGCAGTCCCTGGACAGGAGGCGGTCAGACTGAAGCTTTCTTT	CASSPWTGGGQTEAFF
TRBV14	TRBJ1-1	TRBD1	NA	TGTGCCAGCAGCCAAGATAGTCCGGGACAGTACACTGAAGCTTTCTTT	CASSQDSPGQYTEAFF
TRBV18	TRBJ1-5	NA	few	TGTGCCAGCTCATCCTACGGTCCCAATCAGCCCCAGCATTTT	CASSSYGPNQPQHF
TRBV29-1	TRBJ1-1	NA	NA	TGCAGCGTTGACAGGGGCAATGAAGCTTTCTTT	CSVDRGNEAFF
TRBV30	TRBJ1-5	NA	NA	TGTGCCTGGGCGAGCAGGGGCGGACAGCCCCAGCATTTT	CAWASRGGQPQHF
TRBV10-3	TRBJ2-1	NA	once	TGTGCCATCAGTGGAGGCAACAATGAGCAGTTCTTC	CAISGGNNEQFF
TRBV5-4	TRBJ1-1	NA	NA	TGTGCCAGCTCTAGACAGATTGACACTGAAGCTTTCTTT	CASSRQIDTEAFF
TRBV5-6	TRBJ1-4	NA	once	TGTGCCAGCAGCTTGCGACAGGTGGCAACTAATGAAAAACTGTTTTTT	CASSLRQVATNEKLFF
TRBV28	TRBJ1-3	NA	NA	TGTGCCAGCACGTCGGCGGATACTGGAAACACCATATATTTT	CASTSADTGNTIYF
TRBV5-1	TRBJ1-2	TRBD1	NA	TGCGCCAGCAGCCGCGGGACAGGGGGCGGCCCTAACTATGGCTACACCTTC	CASSRGTGGGPNYGYTF
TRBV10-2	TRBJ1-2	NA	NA	TGCGCCAGCAGCCAGAGGATATATGGCTACACCTTC	CASSQRIYGYTF
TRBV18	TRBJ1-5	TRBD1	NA	TGTGCCAGCTCCGGGACAGGGGACCAGCCCCAGCATTTT	CASSGTGDQPQHF
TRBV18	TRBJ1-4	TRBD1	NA	TGTGCCACCTCAGGAGGGGGCAGGACGTCCGAAAAACTGTTTTTT	CATSGGGRTSEKLFF
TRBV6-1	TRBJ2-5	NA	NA	TGTGCCAGCAGATACGTGGGGAGAGAGACCCAGTACTTC	CASRYVGRETQYF
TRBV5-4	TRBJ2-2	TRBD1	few	TGTGCCAGCAGCACCCCCGGGACAGGGCGAACCGGGGAGCTGTTTTTT	CASSTPGTGRTGELFF
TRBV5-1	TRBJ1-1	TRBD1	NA	TGCGCCAGCAATGAGCAGGGGGCGCCGAACACTGAAGCTTTCTTT	CASNEQGAPNTEAFF
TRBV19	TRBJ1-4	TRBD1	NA	TGTGCCAGTAGTCAACAGGGGGCTACTGAAAAACTGTTTTTT	CASSQQGATEKLFF
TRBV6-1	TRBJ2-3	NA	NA	TGTGCCAGCAACCGGGATGGTACAGATACGCAGTATTTT	CASNRDGTDTQYF
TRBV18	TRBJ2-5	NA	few	TGTGCCAGCTCACCAGGAGGGATGGGAGAGACCCAGTACTTC	CASSPGGMGETQYF
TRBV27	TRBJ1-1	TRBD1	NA	TGTGCCAGCAGTTTAGGATTCACAGGGGGCGGGACTGAAGCTTTCTTT	CASSLGFTGGGTEAFF
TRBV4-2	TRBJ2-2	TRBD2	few	TGTGCCAGCAGGACCAGCGGGGGGCTCAACACCGGGGAGCTGTTTTTT	CASRTSGGLNTGELFF
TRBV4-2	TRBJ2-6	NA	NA	TGTGCCAGCAGCCAAGAGATAGTTTCGGTCAGAACCACTACCGGGGCCAACGTCCTGACTTTC	CASSQEIVSVRTTTGANVLTF
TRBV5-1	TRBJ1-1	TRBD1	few	TGCGCCAGCAGCTCCGGACAGGAATACACTGAAGCTTTCTTT	CASSSGQEYTEAFF
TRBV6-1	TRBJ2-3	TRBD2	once	TGTGCCAGCAGCGAGACGGGGACTATCGGGGATACGCAGTATTTT	CASSETGTIGDTQYF
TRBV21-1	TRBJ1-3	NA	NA	TGTGCCAGCAGCAAAGACAGTCCTTCTGGAAACACCATATATTTT	CASSKDSPSGNTIYF
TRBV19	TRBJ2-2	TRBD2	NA	TGTGCCAGTAGTATAGATCGTGGGAGGGGTACCGGGGAGCTGTTTTTT	CASSIDRGRGTGELFF
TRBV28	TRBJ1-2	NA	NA	TGTGCCAGCAGTTCGAGTACGGTCCTCTATGGCTACACCTTC	CASSSSTVLYGYTF
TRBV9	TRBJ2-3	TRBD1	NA	TGTGCCAGCAGCGTAGGTCATGTGGACAGGGGAACAGATACGCAGTATTTT	CASSVGHVDRGTDTQYF
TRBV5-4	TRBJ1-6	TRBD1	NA	TGTGCCAGCAGCTTGGAAGGACAGGGCCGTAATTCACCCCTCCACTTT	CASSLEGQGRNSPLHF
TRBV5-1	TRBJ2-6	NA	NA	TGCGCCAGCAGCGGAGTCGGCTCTGGGGCCAACGTCCTGACTTTC	CASSGVGSGANVLTF
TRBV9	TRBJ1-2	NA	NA	TGTGCCAGCAGCCCGGGGGTATCGGGTGGCTACACCTTC	CASSPGVSGGYTF
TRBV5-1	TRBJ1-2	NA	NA	TGCGCCAGCAGCCTGGACAGTTCTAACTATGGCTACACCTTC	CASSLDSSNYGYTF
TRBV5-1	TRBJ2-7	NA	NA	TGCGCCAGCGGGGGAGGCGGTGCCTACGAGCAGTACTTC	CASGGGGAYEQYF
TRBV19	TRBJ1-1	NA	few	TGTGCCAGTAGCCCCAGGGTCACTGAAGCTTTCTTT	CASSPRVTEAFF
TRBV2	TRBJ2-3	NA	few	TGTGCCAGCAGTGAATCTGGAGGAGGGGACAGTATCACAGATACGCAGTATTTT	CASSESGGGDSITDTQYF
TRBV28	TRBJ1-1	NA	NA	TGTGCCAGCAGATCTAGACGGAATTTGAACACTGAAGCTTTCTTT	CASRSRRNLNTEAFF